Listed here are 12 T cell receptor beta chains from one sample, sequenced in a study of blood T cell repertoires in COVID-19. Clones were read by immunoSEQ multiplex PCR, and TCRdb kept only the in-frame ones, dropping some. Among about 200,000 clones listed, 85% were seen once. The source material was peripheral blood. The source of these receptors is a woman in her sixties or seventies with COVID-19, enrolled during active disease.

The J gene is TRBJ1-2, the V gene TRBV27, with D possibly TRBD1 on 6 matching bases. This CDR3 has 14 amino acids. V lost 5 bases, J lost 7 bases, and 17 bases lay in between. Germline CDR1 MNHEY, CDR2 SMNVEV (reference sequence). The CDR3 nucleotides read TGTGCCAGCAGTCCCCAAGGGGGTGTCCTTGGCTACACCTTC. Its protein product is CASSPQGGVLGYTF.

The chain combines TRBV28 with TRBJ1-3; D uncertain. The CDR3 spans 14 residues. The germline V gene encodes CDR1 MDHEN and CDR2 SYDVKM. V gave up 5 bases and J gave up 4 bases, with 12 bases separating them. This CDR3 is CASSEGRTGNTIYF. Here the CDR3 DNA reads TGTGCCAGCAGTGAGGGAAGAACGGGAAACACCATATATTTT.

This chain links TRBV7-6 with TRBJ2-2; the D gene is possibly TRBD1 (5 bases). The CDR3 extends over 18 amino acids. V lost 2 bases and J 1 base, leaving 17 bases between the germline ends. Per the germline V gene, CDR1 is SGHVS and CDR2 is FNYEAQ. The CDR3 spells CASSLISYGRVNTGELFF. For the CDR3, the DNA is TGTGCCAGCAGCTTAATCTCATATGGCAGGGTGAACACCGGGGAGCTGTTTTTT. The variable domain in full, completed from reference TRBV7-6 and TRBJ2-2, reads GAGVSQSPRYKVTKRGQDVALRCDPISGHVSLYWYRQALGQGPEFLTYFNYEAQQDKSGLPNDRFSAERPEGSISTLTIQRTEQRDSAMYRCASSLISYGRVNTGELFFGEGSRLTVL.

This clone was detected only a few times. The chain combines TRBV3-1 (or the pseudogene TRBV3-2) with TRBJ2-2; TRBD2 aligns across 14 bases. V lost 1 base to trimming and J lost 4 bases; unmatched junction nucleotides: 5. The CDR3 is 18 residues long. Germline CDR1 and CDR2: LGHDT and YNNKEL (reference sequence). The CDR3: CASSQAGLAGAITGELFF. CDR3 bases: TGTGCCAGCAGCCAAGCGGGACTAGCGGGGGCTATCACCGGGGAGCTGTTTTTT.

The rearrangement uses TRBV7-2 and TRBJ2-2, with D hard to call. Germline CDR1 and CDR2: SGHTA and FQGNSA. The CDR3 is 14 residues long. Trimming stripped 3 bases from V and 7 bases from J, with 12 bases between. The CDR3 DNA follows: TGTGCCAGCAGCTTCTTTGTGGAGAACGGGGAGCTGTTTTTT. Translated: CASSFFVENGELFF.

The chain's CDR3 is CASSLGREWGYGYTF. The CDR3 DNA reads TGTGCCAGCAGCTTGGGCAGGGAATGGGGCTATGGCTACACCTTC. The chain combines TRBV5-8 with TRBJ1-2; D may be TRBD1 (5 bases). Trimming took 0 bases from V and 4 from J, leaving 13 bases between them. This CDR3 contains 15 residues. From germline, CDR1 is SGHTS and CDR2 YDEGEE.

The CDR3 region is CASSLDSTGVYGYTF. CDR3 DNA sequence: TGTGCCAGCAGCTTGGACTCGACAGGGGTCTATGGCTACACCTTC. The chain links TRBV5-6 to TRBJ1-2, with TRBD1 identical over 8 bases. The germline CDR1 and CDR2 sequences are SGHDT and YYEEEE. The CDR3 totals 15 residues. With 0 bases clipped from V and 4 bases from J, the junction kept 5 bases outside the gene matches.

This clone was seen a single time. The CDR3: CASSPWDRGTNTEAFF. CDR3 DNA sequence: TGTGCCAGCAGCCCCTGGGACAGGGGGACGAACACTGAAGCTTTCTTT. J is TRBJ1-1 and V is TRBV3-1 (or the pseudogene TRBV3-2); TRBD1 aligns across 11 bases. This CDR3 is 16 amino acids long. V lost 4 bases and J lost 1; bases outside the gene matches: 5. CDR1 is LGHDT and CDR2 is YNNKEL in the germline V gene (reference sequence).

The chain joins TRBV7-2 to TRBJ1-2, with TRBD1 identical over 7 bases. J was trimmed by 6 bases and V by 1 base; bases with no gene match: 5. The CDR3 has 14 amino acids. CDR1 SGHTA and CDR2 FQGNSA come from the germline V gene. The CDR3, as DNA: TGTGCCAGCAGCTTAGACAGGGGCGTTGATGGCTACACCTTC. Translation gives CASSLDRGVDGYTF.

The V gene is TRBV18, the J gene TRBJ2-4; 10 bases fit TRBD2. V shed 6 bases and J 9 bases; nucleotides not matched to a gene: 8. Germline lookup yields CDR1 KGHSH and CDR2 LQKENI. This CDR3 is 14 amino acids long. The CDR3: CASSGTSDSGIQYF. The CDR3 nucleotides read TGTGCCAGCTCCGGGACTAGCGATAGTGGCATTCAGTACTTC.

J is TRBJ1-5 and V is TRBV4-3, with TRBD1 identical over 7 bases. The CDR3 is 15 residues long. CDR1 LGHNA and CDR2 YSLEER come from the germline V gene. The V gene end was trimmed by 0 bases and the J gene end by 5 bases; junction bases not matched to a gene: 4. DNA for the CDR3: TGCGCCAGCAGCCAAGACACAGGGACAGATCAGCCCCAGCATTTT. Amino acid sequence: CASSQDTGTDQPQHF.

The chain couples TRBV3-1 (or the pseudogene TRBV3-2) to TRBJ2-7, with TRBD2 matching over 7 bases. Germline V lookup: CDR1 LGHDT, CDR2 YNNKEL (reference sequence). The length of the CDR3 is 13 residues. V was clipped by 3 bases and J by 3 bases; unmatched bases: 2. Here the CDR3 DNA reads TGTGCCAGCAGCCATGCGGGGGTCTACGAGCAGTACTTC. Translation gives CASSHAGVYEQYF.